One and the same sample provided the 27 T cell receptor beta chains below, sequenced in a study of radiotherapy plus CTLA-4 blockade in lung cancer. Profiled with immunoSEQ multiplex PCR; TCRdb holds only in-frame clones, not every one. The data contain about 99,000 clones, around 88% of them seen just once; the ten biggest clones take up roughly 4.9%. This specimen was peripheral blood, taken from a patient treated with radiotherapy plus ipilimumab. All receptors derive from a human donor with non-small cell lung cancer that progressed on radiotherapy plus ipilimumab.

This chain uses TRBV19 with TRBJ2-1; the D gene is possibly TRBD1 (5 bases). Trimming left V 6 bases short and J 3 bases short, with 9 bases between. The V gene's germline CDR1 is LNHDA and CDR2 SQIVND (reference sequence). CDR3 length: 13 residues. CDR3 sequence reads: CASSVRGYNEQFF. In DNA form, the CDR3 reads TGTGCCAGTAGCGTTAGGGGCTACAATGAGCAGTTCTTC.

The chain is built from TRBV7-3 and TRBJ2-1; D is undetermined. Trimming cost V 5 bases and J 1 base, with 9 bases left between them. There are 14 residues in the CDR3. Germline loops: CDR1 SGHTA, CDR2 FQGTGA. Here the CDR3 DNA reads TGTGCCAGCAGCATCCTCCAATCCTACAATGAGCAGTTCTTC. It is translated as CASSILQSYNEQFF.

This chain links TRBV30 with TRBJ2-3; D unresolved. The CDR3 covers 13 residues. Trimming shortened V by 2 bases and J by 5 bases, and 11 bases separated the two germline ends. Germline V gives CDR1 GTSNPN, CDR2 SVGIG (reference sequence). The CDR3 nucleotides are TGTGCCTGGAGTTCTGGGTATCGAGATACGCAGTATTTT. Protein: CAWSSGYRDTQYF.

This sequence joins TRBV5-6 and TRBJ2-3; D may be TRBD2 (5 bases). Trimming took off 4 bases at V and 5 bases at J, with 17 bases between the two ends. This CDR3 region has 15 residues. CDR1 is SGHDT, CDR2 YYEEEE, per germline. The CDR3 nucleotides read TGTGCCAGCAGCCCGAGGGTCGGGGTTTTAGATACGCAGTATTTT. It translates to CASSPRVGVLDTQYF. Full variable domain (remainder filled in from reference TRBV5-6 and TRBJ2-3): DAGVTQSPTHLIKTRGQQVTLRCSPKSGHDTVSWYQQALGQGPQFIFQYYEEEERQRGNFPDRFSGHQFPNYSSELNVNALLLGDSALYLCASSPRVGVLDTQYFGPGTRLTVL.

The chain couples TRBV18 to TRBJ1-3; D is unresolved. The germline gives CDR1 KGHSH, CDR2 LQKENI. The CDR3 runs to 13 residues. V was cut by 4 bases and J by 2 bases, with 6 bases left in between. The CDR3 region is CASSLPTGNTIYF. DNA of the CDR3: TGTGCCAGCTCACTGCCGACTGGAAACACCATATATTTT. Full variable domain (remainder filled in from reference TRBV18 and TRBJ1-3): NAGVMQNPRHLVRRRGQEARLRCSPMKGHSHVYWYRQLPEEGLKFMVYLQKENIIDESGMPKERFSAEFPKEGPSILRIQQVVRGDSAAYFCASSLPTGNTIYFGEGSWLTVV.

V gene TRBV6-6 combines with J gene TRBJ2-1, with 7 positions matching TRBD2. V dropped 7 bases and J dropped 12; count of bases not matched to a gene: 15. Germline CDR1 MNHNY, CDR2 SVGAGI (reference sequence). The CDR3 runs to 14 residues. CDR3 loop: CASIREPPPGGQFF. The DNA for the CDR3 is TGTGCCAGCATTAGGGAGCCCCCTCCGGGGGGGCAGTTCTTC.

The J gene is TRBJ1-1, the V gene TRBV6-6; D not certain. Germline CDR1 reads MNHNY; CDR2 reads SVGAGI (reference sequence). The CDR3 is 13 residues long. V lost 5 bases and J lost 1, with 8 bases in between. The chain's CDR3 is CASSPRKNTEAFF. CDR3 DNA: TGTGCCAGCAGTCCGCGGAAGAACACTGAAGCTTTCTTT.

The chain recombines TRBV10-3 with TRBJ2-7; D is perhaps TRBD2 (6 bases). The CDR3 is made up of 14 amino acids. Trimming removed 5 bases from V and 5 bases from J, with 16 bases in between. Germline V lookup: CDR1 ENHRY, CDR2 SYGVKD. The CDR3 sequence is CAISNTGSGDEQYF. The DNA of the CDR3 is TGTGCCATCAGTAACACCGGGAGCGGAGACGAGCAGTACTTC.

The rearrangement uses TRBV6-1 and TRBJ1-5, with TRBD1 as a possible D gene (5 bases). CDR3 length equals 15 residues. Germline V gene lookup returns CDR1 MNHNS and CDR2 SASEGT. V was trimmed by 5 bases and J by 3 bases, leaving 14 bases between them. The CDR3 DNA reads as TGTGCCAGCAGTTGGTCGGGGGGGTACAATCAGCCCCAGCATTTT. Translation: CASSWSGGYNQPQHF.

This clone occurred a few times. The chain links TRBV5-4 to TRBJ2-7; TRBD1 agrees at 10 bases. V was clipped by 2 bases and J by 2 bases; unmatched bases: 4. The CDR3 has 15 residues. Germline lookup yields CDR1 SGHNT and CDR2 YYREEE (reference sequence). Here the CDR3 reads CASSFPDRGTYEQYF. The CDR3 coding sequence is TGTGCCAGCAGCTTCCCGGACAGGGGGACCTACGAGCAGTACTTC.

The rearrangement joins TRBV2 to TRBJ1-2, with 9 bases aligning to TRBD1. Per the germline V gene, CDR1 is SNHLY and CDR2 is FYNNEI. Unmatched junction bases numbered 16, after V lost 5 bases and J lost 3 bases. This CDR3 has 18 amino acids. The CDR3 here is CASSSRTPGQGLDYGYTF. As DNA, the CDR3 is TGTGCCAGCAGTTCGCGGACCCCGGGACAGGGTTTGGACTATGGCTACACCTTC. Using reference TRBV2 and TRBJ1-2 for the parts outside the CDR3, the full variable domain is EPEVTQTPSHQVTQMGQEVILRCVPISNHLYFYWYRQILGQKVEFLVSFYNNEISEKSEIFDDQFSVERPDGSNFTLKIRSTKLEDSAMYFCASSSRTPGQGLDYGYTFGSGTRLTVV.

The V and J genes are TRBV19 and TRBJ1-5, with TRBD1 identical over 8 bases. The CDR3 runs 18 residues. The germline CDR1 and CDR2 sequences are LNHDA and SQIVND (reference sequence). V shed 4 bases, J shed 0 bases, and the junction held 11 bases outside the gene matches. CDR3 in DNA: TGTGCCAGTAGTACGGTCGCCGGGACAGGTTCTAGCAATCAGCCCCAGCATTTT. It codes for CASSTVAGTGSSNQPQHF.

This clone was picked up one time. The CDR3 bases are TGTGCCAGCAGCTTAGGGGAAGCGGGAGGGCAAAGGAGAGAGACCCAGTACTTC. Translation gives CASSLGEAGGQRRETQYF. The chain has TRBV7-9 and TRBJ2-5, with 10 bases aligning to TRBD2. CDR3 length: 18 amino acids. The V gene end was trimmed by 1 base and the J gene end by 4 bases; junction bases not matched to a gene: 12. The germline CDR1 and CDR2 sequences are SEHNR and FQNEAQ (reference sequence).

The J gene is TRBJ2-7, the V gene TRBV19; 7 nucleotides align to TRBD2. This CDR3 comprises 14 residues. Germline V gene sequence: CDR1 LNHDA, CDR2 SQIVND (reference sequence). Trimming took 6 bases from V and 1 from J; bases not matched to a gene: 6. This chain's CDR3 is CASRSGMGSYEQYF. The CDR3 region has the DNA TGTGCCAGTAGGAGCGGGATGGGATCCTACGAGCAGTACTTC.

By frequency in the sample, this clone is medium-sized. The chain joins TRBV27 to TRBJ1-4, with 7 bases aligning to TRBD1. Germline V gives CDR1 MNHEY, CDR2 SMNVEV (reference sequence). Unmatched junction bases numbered 10, after V lost 4 bases and J lost 5 bases. CDR3 length equals 16 residues. The CDR3: CASSSRQGNYNEKLFF. The CDR3 coding sequence is TGTGCCAGCAGTTCAAGACAGGGAAATTACAATGAAAAACTGTTTTTT.

The rearrangement joins TRBV14 to TRBJ2-7; the match to TRBD1 covers 12 bases. The CDR3 runs 15 residues. After removal of 1 base from V and 5 bases from J, the junction contained 3 bases not matched to a gene. CDR1 and CDR2 from the germline V gene are SGHDN and FVKESK. CDR3 region: CASSQGGTGGHEQYF. Here the CDR3 DNA reads TGTGCCAGCAGCCAAGGTGGGACAGGGGGCCACGAGCAGTACTTC.

The chain joins TRBV2 to TRBJ2-3; 7 bases are shared with TRBD2. Germline CDR1 SNHLY, CDR2 FYNNEI. The CDR3 loop spans 15 amino acids. After removal of 3 bases from V and 5 bases from J, the junction contained 8 bases not matched to a gene. The CDR3 protein is CASSDPSGWKDTQYF. CDR3 nucleotide sequence: TGTGCCAGCAGTGATCCTAGCGGCTGGAAAGATACGCAGTATTTT.

The chain employs TRBV2 and TRBJ2-2; no clear D. There are 13 residues in the CDR3. The germline V gene has CDR1 SNHLY and CDR2 FYNNEI. Trimming removed 3 bases at V and 4 bases at J, with 6 bases between. The CDR3 region is CASSEGFTGELFF. The CDR3 region has the DNA TGTGCCAGCAGTGAGGGTTTCACCGGGGAGCTGTTTTTT.

This chain links TRBV5-6 with TRBJ2-7; D may correspond to TRBD1 or TRBD2 (5 bases each). V was shortened by 6 bases and J by 3 bases, with 13 bases between the two germline ends. Germline CDR1 is SGHDT and CDR2 is YYEEEE. CDR3 length: 13 residues. The CDR3 bases are TGTGCCAGCACCGGGGACGAGGACTACGAGCAGTACTTC. It translates to CASTGDEDYEQYF. The entire variable domain, with the rest obtained from reference TRBV5-6 and TRBJ2-7, is as follows: DAGVTQSPTHLIKTRGQQVTLRCSPKSGHDTVSWYQQALGQGPQFIFQYYEEEERQRGNFPDRFSGHQFPNYSSELNVNALLLGDSALYLCASTGDEDYEQYFGPGTRLTVT.

This chain connects TRBV5-1 to TRBJ2-1; 10 bases fit TRBD2. The V gene's germline CDR1 is SGHRS and CDR2 YFSETQ. The V and J ends lost 1 base and 1 base, in that order; junction bases with no gene match: 2. The CDR3 consists of 16 residues. Written as DNA, the CDR3 is TGCGCCAGCAGCTTGAGCGGGAGGGCGTCCTACAATGAGCAGTTCTTC. Its protein is CASSLSGRASYNEQFF.

This sequence joins TRBV29-1 and TRBJ1-2; TRBD1 agrees at 7 bases. CDR3 length: 12 residues. Germline V gene lookup returns CDR1 SQVTM and CDR2 ANQGSEA. J was trimmed by 5 bases and V by 6 bases; bases with no gene match: 6. The chain's CDR3 is CSVPDRVYGYTF. The DNA for the CDR3 is TGCAGCGTCCCAGACAGGGTGTATGGCTACACCTTC.

The genes are TRBV14 and TRBJ2-7, with a possible D match to TRBD1 (6 bases). The V and J ends lost 2 bases and 0 bases respectively, with 8 bases between them. Germline V gene data show CDR1 as SGHDN and CDR2 as FVKESK. CDR3 length: 14 amino acids. CDR3 residues: CASSQTGSSYEQYF. The CDR3 DNA follows: TGTGCCAGCAGCCAAACAGGGAGCTCCTACGAGCAGTACTTC.

The chain employs TRBV6-5 and TRBJ1-3; D is unresolved. Trimming removed 10 bases from V and 0 bases from J, with 16 bases in between. CDR1 is MNHEY and CDR2 is SVGAGI in the germline V gene. The CDR3 sequence is 15 residues long. CDR3 in DNA: TGTGCCACCAAGCTGTCCATACCCTCTGGAAACACCATATATTTT. Residues: CATKLSIPSGNTIYF.

The chain has TRBV7-9 and TRBJ2-3, with D possibly matching TRBD2 (6 bases). Trimming cost V 3 bases and J 3 bases, with 10 bases left between them. This CDR3 has 14 residues. Per the germline V gene, CDR1 is SEHNR and CDR2 is FQNEAQ (reference sequence). The CDR3 DNA reads as TGTGCCAGCAGCTTGGAGGGGTTGACAGATACGCAGTATTTT. Its protein product is CASSLEGLTDTQYF.

The gene calls are TRBV9 and TRBJ2-6; TRBD2 is a possible D gene (6 bases). Trimming removed 4 bases at V and 2 bases at J, with 13 bases between. CDR1 and CDR2 from the germline V gene are SGDLS and YYNGEE. CDR3 length: 16 amino acids. CDR3 nucleotide sequence: TGTGCCAGCAGCCAAAAAGCGGGCCCTGGGGCCAACGTCCTGACTTTC. Encoded protein: CASSQKAGPGANVLTF.

The V call is TRBV9, the J call TRBJ2-2, with D perhaps TRBD1 (6 bases). The CDR3 extends over 13 amino acids. Trimming took off 3 bases at V and 6 bases at J, with 9 bases between the two ends. Germline V CDR1 and CDR2: SGDLS, YYNGEE. This CDR3 reads CASSEQGPGELFF. DNA of the CDR3: TGTGCCAGCAGCGAACAGGGCCCCGGGGAGCTGTTTTTT.

This clone was seen a few times. This chain links TRBV5-1 with TRBJ1-1, with 7 bases aligning to TRBD1. In germline, CDR1 is SGHRS, CDR2 YFSETQ. The CDR3 is made up of 15 amino acids. V shed 1 base and J 4 bases; nucleotides not matched to a gene: 7. The CDR3 DNA follows: TGCGCCAGCAGCTTGACAGGGGCTGGGAGCACTGAAGCTTTCTTT. Amino acids: CASSLTGAGSTEAFF.